These 18 T cell receptor beta chains were sequenced from one sample in a study of siplizumab effects on memory and regulatory T cells. The protocol was immunoSEQ multiplex PCR, while the TCRdb copy is restricted to in-frame clones and leaves out a portion. The repertoire holds 95,000 to 130,000 clones, with roughly 94% as singletons. Specimen: non-Treg CD4+ T cells sorted from blood. The source is a human donor in good health.

V gene TRBV25-1 combines with J gene TRBJ2-3, with 7 positions matching TRBD1. The CDR3 contains 15 residues. V lost 6 bases to trimming and J lost 0 bases; unmatched junction nucleotides: 6. Germline-derived CDR1 and CDR2 are MGHDK and SYGVNS. The CDR3 bases are TGTGCCAGCAGGTCGGGACAGCGAAGCACAGATACGCAGTATTTT. As protein: CASRSGQRSTDTQYF. The full variable domain, rest sourced from reference TRBV25-1 and TRBJ2-3, is EADIYQTPRYLVIGTGKKITLECSQTMGHDKMYWYQQDPGMELHLIHYSYGVNSTEKGDLSSESTVSRIRTEHFPLTLESARPSHTSQYLCASRSGQRSTDTQYFGPGTRLTVL.

V gene TRBV7-2 combines with J gene TRBJ2-7, with D possibly matching TRBD2 (6 bases). This CDR3 region has 16 residues. Trimming took off 2 bases at V and 7 bases at J, with 21 bases between the two ends. Germline CDR1 and CDR2: SGHTA and FQGNSA. CDR3 DNA sequence: TGTGCCAGCAGCTTATTCCCCTCCGGCGGGGCGAGTGAGCAGTACTTC. This encodes CASSLFPSGGASEQYF.

This chain joins TRBV15 and TRBJ1-3; 9 positions match TRBD1. The junction had 7 bases not matched to a gene; V was cut back by 3 bases and J by 4 bases. The CDR3 spans 16 residues. CDR1 is LNHNV and CDR2 is YYDKDF in the germline V gene (reference sequence). Here the CDR3 DNA reads TGTGCCACCAGCAGGAATACAGGGGGCGCCGGAAACACCATATATTTT. Residues: CATSRNTGGAGNTIYF.

The chain combines TRBV6-1 with TRBJ1-5, with 7 bases identical to TRBD1. The CDR3 spans 15 residues. J gave up 7 bases and V 2 bases, and 8 bases lay outside the gene matches. Looked up from germline, CDR1 is MNHNS and CDR2 is SASEGT. This chain's CDR3 is CASSELDRYLQPQHF. The CDR3 coding sequence is TGTGCCAGCAGTGAACTGGACAGGTATTTGCAGCCCCAGCATTTT.

This rearrangement joins TRBV5-1 to TRBJ2-7; 11 bases match TRBD2. This CDR3 comprises 16 residues. V shed 4 bases, J shed 7 bases, and the junction held 13 bases outside the gene matches. Germline values: CDR1 SGHRS, CDR2 YFSETQ. CDR3 sequence reads: CASSPGGLAGGVEQYF. As DNA, the CDR3 is TGCGCCAGCAGCCCCGGCGGACTAGCGGGCGGGGTTGAGCAGTACTTC.

The chain carries TRBV27 and TRBJ2-5, with a tentative D call TRBD1 (6 bases). The V and J ends lost 5 bases and 2 bases respectively, with 12 bases between them. Germline V CDR1 and CDR2: MNHEY, SMNVEV (reference sequence). The CDR3 runs to 14 residues. As DNA, the CDR3 is TGTGCCAGCAGTATAGGGGGACGACAAGAGACCCAGTACTTC. Encoded protein: CASSIGGRQETQYF.

The V call is TRBV10-1, the J call TRBJ2-1; D is ambiguous. Germline values: CDR1 WNHNN, CDR2 SYGVQD (reference sequence). Trimming stripped 4 bases from V and 5 bases from J, with 6 bases between. The CDR3 contains 12 residues. This CDR3 is CASSASDNEQFF. In nucleotides, the CDR3 is TGCGCCAGCAGTGCTTCAGACAATGAGCAGTTCTTC.

V is TRBV11-2 and J is TRBJ2-7, with D possibly being TRBD2 (7 bases). This CDR3 is built from 15 residues. V was trimmed by 4 bases and J by 4 bases, leaving 17 bases between them. CDR1 and CDR2 (germline): SGHAT, FQNNGV. CDR3: CASSYPEGGQYEQYF. The CDR3 DNA reads TGTGCCAGCAGCTACCCGGAGGGGGGGCAATACGAGCAGTACTTC.

V gene TRBV5-6 combines with J gene TRBJ1-6, with a weak D call TRBD1 (5 bases). The V and J ends lost 3 bases and 9 bases respectively, with 10 bases between them. Germline CDR1 is SGHDT and CDR2 is YYEEEE. The CDR3 totals 13 residues. The CDR3 spells CASSSPGISPLHF. CDR3 nucleotide sequence: TGTGCCAGCAGCTCCCCAGGGATTTCACCCCTCCACTTT.

The chain combines TRBV7-9 with TRBJ2-3; 9 nucleotides align to TRBD1. CDR1 and CDR2 from the germline V gene are SEHNR and FQNEAQ (reference sequence). The junction had 4 bases not matched to a gene; V was cut back by 1 base and J by 5 bases. CDR3 length: 15 amino acids. CDR3 loop: CASSLGDRDGDTQYF. The CDR3 DNA sequence: TGTGCCAGCAGCTTAGGGGACAGGGATGGAGATACGCAGTATTTT. Together with reference TRBV7-9 and TRBJ2-3, the CDR3 gives the full variable domain: DTGVSQNPRHKITKRGQNVTFRCDPISEHNRLYWYRQTLGQGPEFLTYFQNEAQLEKSRLLSDRFSAERPKGSFSTLEIQRTEQGDSAMYLCASSLGDRDGDTQYFGPGTRLTVL.

The V and J genes are TRBV18 and TRBJ2-7, with D perhaps given as TRBD1 or TRBD2 (5 bases each). Looked up from germline, CDR1 is KGHSH and CDR2 is LQKENI. The length of the CDR3 is 13 residues. Trimming pared 6 bases from V and 3 bases from J, leaving 12 bases between. CDR3 region: CASSPGAFYEQYF. The CDR3 nucleotides read TGTGCCAGCTCTCCCGGGGCGTTCTACGAGCAGTACTTC. The entire variable domain, with the rest obtained from reference TRBV18 and TRBJ2-7, is as follows: NAGVMQNPRHLVRRRGQEARLRCSPMKGHSHVYWYRQLPEEGLKFMVYLQKENIIDESGMPKERFSAEFPKEGPSILRIQQVVRGDSAAYFCASSPGAFYEQYFGPGTRLTVT.

A single count supports this clone. The rearrangement uses TRBV9 and TRBJ2-2; tentative D call: TRBD1 (6 bases). V was clipped by 3 bases and J by 3 bases, with 15 bases between them. The CDR3 contains 16 residues. CDR1 is SGDLS, CDR2 YYNGEE, per germline. CDR3 bases: TGTGCCAGCAGCGGAGTCGGACAGAGCTACACCGGGGAGCTGTTTTTT. Its translation is CASSGVGQSYTGELFF.

The chain links TRBV6-1 to TRBJ2-1, with TRBD1 identical over 7 bases. The trim removed 2 bases at V and 0 bases at J, leaving 4 bases unmatched. From germline, CDR1 is MNHNS and CDR2 SASEGT. This CDR3 comprises 16 residues. The chain's CDR3 is CASSEMAGGSYNEQFF. The CDR3 DNA is TGTGCCAGCAGTGAAATGGCAGGGGGCTCCTACAATGAGCAGTTCTTC.

The rearrangement links TRBV15 to TRBJ1-4, with 9 nucleotides matching TRBD1. Trimming at V came to 3 bases and at J to 4 bases, leaving 9 bases not matched to a gene. In germline, CDR1 is LNHNV, CDR2 YYDKDF (reference sequence). The CDR3 has 17 amino acids. CDR3 nucleotide sequence: TGTGCCACCAGCAGGGGACAGGGCCTTAACCTTAATGAAAAACTGTTTTTT. It is translated as CATSRGQGLNLNEKLFF.

This chain connects TRBV15 to TRBJ2-7; D is perhaps TRBD2 (6 bases). V was trimmed by 1 base and J by 3 bases, leaving 13 bases between them. CDR1 and CDR2 from the germline V gene are LNHNV and YYDKDF (reference sequence). The CDR3 is 15 amino acids. The CDR3 DNA sequence: TGTGCCACCAGCAGAGTGAGAGGTAGCGGCTACGAGCAGTACTTC. The encoded protein is CATSRVRGSGYEQYF.

This chain links TRBV6-5 with TRBJ2-3; D might be TRBD2 (7 bases). The CDR3 is 14 amino acids. V was trimmed by 8 bases and J by 6 bases, leaving 18 bases between them. CDR1 and CDR2 (germline): MNHEY, SVGAGI. CDR3 in amino acids: CASQVGGATDTQYF. CDR3 bases: TGTGCCAGCCAAGTAGGGGGGGCGACGGATACGCAGTATTTT.

The sample holds one count of this clone. As DNA, the CDR3 is TGCGCCAGCAGCCTCCGACAGGGTCAGAACACTGAAGCTTTCTTT. Amino acids: CASSLRQGQNTEAFF. The rearrangement links TRBV5-1 to TRBJ1-1; 7 bases match TRBD1. The germline CDR1 and CDR2 sequences are SGHRS and YFSETQ. This CDR3 has 15 amino acids. After removal of 4 bases from V and 1 base from J, the junction contained 7 bases not matched to a gene. Using reference TRBV5-1 and TRBJ1-1 for the parts outside the CDR3, the full variable domain is KAGVTQTPRYLIKTRGQQVTLSCSPISGHRSVSWYQQTPGQGLQFLFEYFSETQRNKGNFPGRFSGRQFSNSRSEMNVSTLELGDSALYLCASSLRQGQNTEAFFGQGTRLTVV.

CDR3 coding DNA: TGTGCCAGCAGCCAGAGTACGGCCGCCGGCTCTGGAAACACCATATATTTT. Translation: CASSQSTAAGSGNTIYF. The chain joins TRBV4-2 to TRBJ1-3, with no clear D. The CDR3 has 17 residues. Deletions cut 3 bases from V and 0 bases from J, with 15 bases between. CDR1 is LGHNA and CDR2 is YNFKEQ in the germline V gene.